Presented here are 26 T cell receptor beta chains from one specimen sequenced in a study of technical replicates of blood from a few donors. Some clones are missing from TCRdb's copy, which holds only in-frame ones; the method was immunoSEQ multiplex PCR. This sample has 75,000 to 95,000 clones; about 89% occur once, and the top ten carry 0.27%. What was sequenced was T cells isolated from PBMCs. Every receptor here comes from a human donor in good health.

The chain is built from TRBV5-1 and TRBJ1-2, with 8 bases matching TRBD1. V lost 3 bases and J lost 0; bases outside the gene matches: 1. The CDR3 length is 14 residues. CDR1 and CDR2 from the germline V gene are SGHRS and YFSETQ. CDR3 sequence reads: CASSSQGANYGYTF. The CDR3, as DNA: TGCGCCAGCAGCTCACAGGGGGCTAACTATGGCTACACCTTC.

This sequence joins TRBV2 and TRBJ1-4; TRBD1 might be the D (5 bases). The V end lost 8 bases, the J end lost 11 bases, and 9 bases lay between the germline ends. CDR1 is SNHLY and CDR2 is FYNNEI in the germline V gene. There are 10 residues in the CDR3. CDR3 sequence (DNA): TGTGCCAGCGGGGACTTTAAACTGTTTTTT. Translated: CASGDFKLFF.

For the CDR3, the DNA is TGTGCCAGCAGCTTACGGACAGGGACAAATCAGCCCCAGCATTTT. It codes for CASSLRTGTNQPQHF. The J gene is TRBJ1-5, the V gene TRBV7-6; 8 bases map to TRBD1. Trimming took 2 bases from V and 4 from J; bases not matched to a gene: 4. This CDR3 contains 15 residues. Per germline, CDR1 SGHVS and CDR2 FNYEAQ.

V and J are TRBV6-1 and TRBJ2-1; unclear D gene. CDR3 length: 13 residues. V lost 2 bases, J lost 4 bases, and 6 bases lay in between. Per the germline V gene, CDR1 is MNHNS and CDR2 is SASEGT. CDR3 nucleotides: TGTGCCAGCAGTGAATCCAGATACAATGAGCAGTTCTTC. It translates to CASSESRYNEQFF.

The chain employs TRBV6-1 and TRBJ2-1; a possible D gene is TRBD2 (5 bases). This CDR3 is built from 14 residues. V gave up 4 bases and J gave up 7 bases, with 14 bases separating them. Per germline, CDR1 MNHNS and CDR2 SASEGT. The CDR3 DNA reads as TGTGCCAGCAGTGGTCGACTACTTCAGAATGAGCAGTTCTTC. The encoded protein is CASSGRLLQNEQFF.

The genes are TRBV5-1 and TRBJ2-1; a possible D gene is TRBD2 (6 bases). The CDR3 contains 15 residues. V was cut by 0 bases and J by 2 bases, with 9 bases left in between. Per germline, CDR1 SGHRS and CDR2 YFSETQ. Written as DNA, the CDR3 is TGCGCCAGCAGCTTGGCGGGAGAAACCTACAATGAGCAGTTCTTC. Protein product: CASSLAGETYNEQFF.

The CDR3: CAISDQTGAPDTQYF. The CDR3 region has the DNA TGTGCCATCAGTGATCAAACCGGTGCTCCAGATACGCAGTATTTT. The chain joins TRBV10-3 to TRBJ2-3, with D hard to call. Trimming removed 3 bases from V and 4 bases from J, with 14 bases in between. CDR3 size: 15 residues. Germline V gives CDR1 ENHRY, CDR2 SYGVKD.

The chain carries TRBV9 and TRBJ2-2; 8 positions match TRBD1. Germline CDR1 and CDR2: SGDLS and YYNGEE. The CDR3 spans 14 residues. J was trimmed by 3 bases and V by 3 bases; bases with no gene match: 1. The CDR3 is CASSGTGHTGELFF. DNA for the CDR3: TGTGCCAGCAGCGGGACAGGGCACACCGGGGAGCTGTTTTTT. Full variable domain (rest looked up from reference TRBV9 and TRBJ2-2): DSGVTQTPKHLITATGQRVTLRCSPRSGDLSVYWYQQSLDQGLQFLIQYYNGEERAKGNILERFSAQQFPDLHSELNLSSLELGDSALYFCASSGTGHTGELFFGEGSRLTVL.

J is TRBJ2-3 and V is TRBV5-1; D is unclear. This CDR3 is built from 15 residues. The germline V gene encodes CDR1 SGHRS and CDR2 YFSETQ. Deletions cut 2 bases from V and 2 bases from J, with 12 bases between. This chain's CDR3 is CASSFLRDTTDTQYF. CDR3 DNA: TGCGCCAGCAGCTTCCTTAGAGACACCACAGATACGCAGTATTTT.

This chain joins TRBV6-5 and TRBJ2-1; 10 bases map to TRBD2. CDR1 is MNHEY and CDR2 is SVGAGI in the germline V gene. The CDR3 sequence is 15 residues long. The junction had 3 bases not matched to a gene; V was cut back by 4 bases and J by 3 bases. The CDR3 loop reads CASSSGLADYNEQFF. Here the CDR3 DNA reads TGTGCCAGCAGTTCAGGACTAGCGGACTACAATGAGCAGTTCTTC.

J is TRBJ2-7 and V is TRBV11-3, with D perhaps matching TRBD1 (6 bases). This CDR3 is 17 amino acids long. From germline, CDR1 is SGHNT and CDR2 YENEEA. V was cut by 1 base and J by 2 bases, with 18 bases left in between. This CDR3 is CASSLVYIGDTPYEQYF. DNA of the CDR3: TGTGCCAGCAGCTTAGTGTACATTGGGGACACTCCCTACGAGCAGTACTTC.

The V call is TRBV4-1, the J call TRBJ1-1; D ambiguous. The V gene lost 2 bases and the J gene lost 4 bases, with 14 bases spanning the gap. The germline gives CDR1 MGHRA, CDR2 YSYEKL. This CDR3 spans 15 amino acids. In DNA form, the CDR3 reads TGCGCCAGCAGCCAAAGGGAGGGTCATGGCACTGAAGCTTTCTTT. Protein: CASSQREGHGTEAFF.

This chain joins TRBV6-1 and TRBJ2-1, with D uncertain. The V gene's germline CDR1 is MNHNS and CDR2 SASEGT. There are 15 residues in the CDR3. The ends were cut back, 2 bases at V and 0 bases at J, with 8 bases in the middle. The CDR3 loop is CASSERVSSYNEQFF. CDR3 nucleotide sequence: TGTGCCAGCAGTGAACGGGTGAGCTCCTACAATGAGCAGTTCTTC.

This chain joins TRBV28 and TRBJ2-2; D ambiguous. CDR3 length: 16 amino acids. Trimming stripped 4 bases from V and 2 bases from J, with 14 bases between. Germline loops: CDR1 MDHEN, CDR2 SYDVKM. The DNA of the CDR3 is TGTGCCAGCAGTTCCGAGTCCCATCCTAACACCGGGGAGCTGTTTTTT. It is translated as CASSSESHPNTGELFF.

The rearrangement links TRBV9 to TRBJ2-1, with 7 nucleotides matching TRBD2. Germline lookup yields CDR1 SGDLS and CDR2 YYNGEE. The CDR3 is 16 amino acids. Germline trimming cut 4 bases from V and 4 bases from J; bases unmatched to any gene: 11. CDR3 DNA: TGTGCCAGCAGCCTCACCGGGACGGGGGGATACAATGAGCAGTTCTTC. As protein: CASSLTGTGGYNEQFF.

This clone has a handful of counts. The rearrangement uses TRBV27 and TRBJ1-2; tentative D call: TRBD1 (5 bases). Germline CDR1 and CDR2: MNHEY and SMNVEV (reference sequence). The CDR3 spans 12 residues. V lost 2 bases and J 8 bases, leaving 9 bases between the germline ends. This CDR3 reads CASSLGGGGYTF. The CDR3 nucleotides are TGTGCCAGCAGTTTAGGGGGAGGAGGCTACACCTTC.

The V call is TRBV5-1, the J call TRBJ2-7; D might be TRBD2 (6 bases). The V gene lost 4 bases and the J gene lost 5 bases, with 22 bases spanning the gap. The CDR3 runs to 16 residues. Germline V gene lookup returns CDR1 SGHRS and CDR2 YFSETQ. The CDR3 coding sequence is TGCGCCAGCAGCGGAGTTCCCCGGGGGAGTGAGGACGAGCAGTACTTC. It is translated as CASSGVPRGSEDEQYF.

The J gene is TRBJ1-1, the V gene TRBV18, with TRBD1 identical over 8 bases. The CDR3 contains 15 residues. Germline V lookup: CDR1 KGHSH, CDR2 LQKENI. J lost 5 bases, V lost 2 bases, and 7 bases had no gene match. Here the CDR3 reads CASSPRDRGGTEAFF. CDR3 nucleotide sequence: TGTGCCAGCTCACCAAGAGACAGGGGAGGAACTGAAGCTTTCTTT.

The rearrangement uses TRBV7-2 and TRBJ1-2, with D possibly matching TRBD1 (6 bases). The CDR3 contains 14 residues. The germline V gene has CDR1 SGHTA and CDR2 FQGNSA. Trimming removed 5 bases from V and 6 bases from J, with 16 bases in between. CDR3 in amino acids: CASSPRRGRDGYTF. CDR3 DNA: TGTGCCAGCAGCCCCCGGAGGGGGAGGGATGGCTACACCTTC.

The rearrangement uses TRBV28 and TRBJ2-7; TRBD1 is a possible D gene (6 bases). Germline CDR1 MDHEN, CDR2 SYDVKM. Trimming stripped 7 bases from V and 7 bases from J, with 17 bases between. The CDR3 spans 13 residues. The CDR3 bases are TGTGCCAGCAAGAGGGACACCACTAGTGAGCAGTACTTC. Protein product: CASKRDTTSEQYF.

The genes are TRBV6-1 and TRBJ2-3, with TRBD2 matching over 14 bases. V shed 3 bases, J shed 3 bases, and the junction held 14 bases outside the gene matches. This CDR3 comprises 20 residues. Germline values: CDR1 MNHNS, CDR2 SASEGT. This CDR3 reads CASSDSRLAGGHGWTDTQYF. The CDR3 DNA reads TGTGCCAGCAGTGATTCGAGACTAGCGGGAGGGCACGGATGGACAGATACGCAGTATTTT.

The chain joins TRBV20-1 to TRBJ1-2, with D tentatively TRBD1 (6 bases). The CDR3 is made up of 11 amino acids. In germline, CDR1 is DFQATT, CDR2 SNEGSKA (reference sequence). Trimming took 1 base from V and 8 from J, leaving 8 bases between them. CDR3 loop: CSARAGEGYTF. In nucleotides, the CDR3 is TGCAGTGCTAGAGCAGGGGAGGGCTACACCTTC.

V and J are TRBV6-6 and TRBJ1-1; 8 bases line up with TRBD1. CDR3 length equals 15 residues. Germline V CDR1 and CDR2: MNHNY, SVGAGI (reference sequence). The ends lost 0 bases at V and 5 bases at J; junction bases unmatched: 5. DNA of the CDR3: TGTGCCAGCAGTTACTCAGCAGGGGGCCAGACTGAAGCTTTCTTT. It codes for CASSYSAGGQTEAFF.

J is TRBJ2-5 and V is TRBV6-5, with D possibly matching TRBD1 (6 bases). In germline, CDR1 is MNHEY, CDR2 SVGAGI. V gave up 8 bases and J gave up 1 base, with 11 bases separating them. CDR3 length: 13 residues. The CDR3 here is CASWVTGQETQYF. CDR3 DNA: TGTGCCAGCTGGGTGACAGGCCAAGAGACCCAGTACTTC.

This clone was seen once. The chain combines TRBV6-5 with TRBJ1-2, with TRBD1 matching 7 bases. The CDR3 is 13 residues long. Germline V gene sequence: CDR1 MNHEY, CDR2 SVGAGI. J lost 4 bases, V lost 5 bases, and 4 bases had no gene match. The CDR3: CASSPGQFYGYTF. CDR3 sequence (DNA): TGTGCCAGCAGTCCGGGACAGTTCTATGGCTACACCTTC.

This clone was seen only a few times. The genes are TRBV7-9 and TRBJ2-7; 7 nucleotides align to TRBD1. This CDR3 has 15 residues. Germline V gene data show CDR1 as SEHNR and CDR2 as FQNEAQ (reference sequence). J lost 3 bases, V lost 5 bases, and 10 bases had no gene match. CDR3 DNA sequence: TGTGCCAGCAGCGCACCGGGGACAGAATTCTACGAGCAGTACTTC. Translation: CASSAPGTEFYEQYF.